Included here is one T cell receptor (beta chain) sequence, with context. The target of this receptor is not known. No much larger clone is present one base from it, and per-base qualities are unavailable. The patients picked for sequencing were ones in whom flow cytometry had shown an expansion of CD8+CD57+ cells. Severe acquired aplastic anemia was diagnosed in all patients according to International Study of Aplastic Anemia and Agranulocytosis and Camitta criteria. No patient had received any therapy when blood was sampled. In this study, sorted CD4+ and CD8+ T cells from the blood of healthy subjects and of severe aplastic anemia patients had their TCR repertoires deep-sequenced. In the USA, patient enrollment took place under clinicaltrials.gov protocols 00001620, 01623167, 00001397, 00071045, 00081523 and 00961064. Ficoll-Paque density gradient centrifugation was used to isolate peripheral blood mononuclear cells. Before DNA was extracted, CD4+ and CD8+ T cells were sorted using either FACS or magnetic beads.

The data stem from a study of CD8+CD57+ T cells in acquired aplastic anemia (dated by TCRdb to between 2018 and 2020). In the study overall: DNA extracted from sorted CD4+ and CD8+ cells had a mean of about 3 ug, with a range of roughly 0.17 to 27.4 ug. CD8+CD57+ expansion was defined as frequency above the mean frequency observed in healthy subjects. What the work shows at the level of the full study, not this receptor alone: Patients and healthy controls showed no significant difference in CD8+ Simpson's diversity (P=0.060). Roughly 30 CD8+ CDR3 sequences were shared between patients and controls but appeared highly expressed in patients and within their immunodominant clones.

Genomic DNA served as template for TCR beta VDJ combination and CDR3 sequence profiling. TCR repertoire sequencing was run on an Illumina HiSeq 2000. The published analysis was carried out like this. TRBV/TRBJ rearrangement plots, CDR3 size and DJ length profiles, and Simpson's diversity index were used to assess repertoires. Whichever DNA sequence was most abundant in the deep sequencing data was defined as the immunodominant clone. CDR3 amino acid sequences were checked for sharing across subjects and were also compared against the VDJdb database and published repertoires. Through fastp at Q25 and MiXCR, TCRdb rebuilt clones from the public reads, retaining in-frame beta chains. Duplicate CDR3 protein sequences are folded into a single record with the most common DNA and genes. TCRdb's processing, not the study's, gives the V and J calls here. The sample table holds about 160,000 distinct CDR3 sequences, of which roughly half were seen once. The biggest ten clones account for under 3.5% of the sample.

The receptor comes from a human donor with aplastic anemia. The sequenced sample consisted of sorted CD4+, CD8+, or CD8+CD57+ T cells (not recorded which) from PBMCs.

The bases read TGTGCCAGCAGTGAATTATCTAGCGGTATCACCGGGGAGCAGTACGTC. Its translation reads: CASSELSSGITGEQYV. The rearrangement joined TRBV25-1 to TRBJ2-7; TRBD2 fits 7 bases in the junction. Relative to germline, V is missing 1 base and J is missing 7 bases, with 13 bases of the junction outside any gene match. The germline V gene provides CDR1 MGHDK and CDR2 SYGVNS. From the cysteine through the valine, the CDR3 covers 16 amino acids. Only the CDR3 part of the read is kept: 48 bases, read in frame from the first base.